The clone carrying this TCR beta chain was counted many times. Its antigen is still unknown. The sample belongs to a study of identical twins. Overall study findings and caveats: A partial confounding effect on zero-insertion analyses could come from invariant MAIT and iNKT cells. Twins' surplus sharing was weaker for beta out-of-frame sequences. Twin pairs' shared out-of-frame alpha sequences were enriched in low generation probability. It was out-of-frame TCR alpha sharing in monozygotic twins that models underestimated.

The CDR3 is made up of 14 amino acids. Germline V lookup: CDR1 SGHDT, CDR2 YYEEEE. Trimming shortened V by 1 base and J by 7 bases, and 11 bases separated the two germline ends. TCRdb reprocessed the 5' RACE reads with MiXCR, giving one entry per CDR3 protein. The table has about 340,000 distinct CDR3 sequences, 8.5% to 10% seen once. Sequencing was carried out using naive T cells sorted from blood. The chain is built from TRBV5-6 and TRBJ2-2; D call uncertain. The receptor's source is a woman aged 45-60 years in good health. CDR3 in amino acids: CASSLLGAVGELFF. In DNA form, the CDR3 reads TGTGCCAGCAGCTTGTTAGGCGCTGTCGGGGAGCTGTTTTTT.